The source of this T cell receptor (beta chain) is a study of beta chain features in type 1 diabetes. As every portion of the isolated RNA was reverse transcribed, the sequencing read expressed TCRB transcripts. TCRdb's copy holds only in-frame clones and misses some; the assay was immunoSEQ multiplex PCR. The table lists 300,000 to 350,000 clones, 14% of them singletons. General study findings and limits: PCR could preferentially amplify shorter templates, alike in patients and controls. Fewer junction insertions and more nucleotide deletions appeared in type 1 diabetes patients. Sequencing of cDNA might inflate the share of cells that strongly express TCR. TCRB repertoires of naive, central memory and Treg cells appeared more similar among patients than among healthy donors.

Details on this clone: What it binds is not known.

Unmatched junction bases numbered 3, after V lost 5 bases and J lost 2 bases. The germline V gene has CDR1 SGHVS and CDR2 FNYEAQ. This CDR3 region has 14 residues. The sequenced material came from central memory CD4+ T cells from blood. This chain links TRBV7-6 with TRBJ2-7; 10 bases align to TRBD1. This receptor was identified in a young man in good health. CDR3 in amino acids: CASSGGTGAYEQYF. DNA of the CDR3: TGTGCCAGCAGCGGTGGGACAGGGGCCTACGAGCAGTACTTC.